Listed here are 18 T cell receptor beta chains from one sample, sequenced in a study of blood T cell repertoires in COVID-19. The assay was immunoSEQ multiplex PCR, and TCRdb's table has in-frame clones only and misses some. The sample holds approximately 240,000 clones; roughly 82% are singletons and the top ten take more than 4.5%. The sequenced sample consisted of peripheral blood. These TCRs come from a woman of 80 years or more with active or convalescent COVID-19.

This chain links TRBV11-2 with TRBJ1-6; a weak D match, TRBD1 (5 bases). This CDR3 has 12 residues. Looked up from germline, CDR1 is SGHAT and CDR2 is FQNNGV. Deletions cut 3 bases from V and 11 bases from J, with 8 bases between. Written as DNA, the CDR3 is TGTGCCAGCAGCTTCCCCAGGGCACCCCTCCACTTT. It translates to CASSFPRAPLHF.

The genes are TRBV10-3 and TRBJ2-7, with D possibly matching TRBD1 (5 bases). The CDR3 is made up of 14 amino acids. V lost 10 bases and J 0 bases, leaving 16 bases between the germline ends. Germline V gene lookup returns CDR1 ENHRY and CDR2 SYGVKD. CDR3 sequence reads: CATRTADSSYEQYF. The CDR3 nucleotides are TGTGCCACCAGAACCGCCGACAGCTCCTACGAGCAGTACTTC.

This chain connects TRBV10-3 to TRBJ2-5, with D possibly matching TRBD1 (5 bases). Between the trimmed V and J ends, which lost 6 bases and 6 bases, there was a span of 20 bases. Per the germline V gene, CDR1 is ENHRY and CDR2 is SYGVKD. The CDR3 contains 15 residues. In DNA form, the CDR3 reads TGTGCCATCAGCCCTGACAGCACCGTACGGCAGACCCAGTACTTC. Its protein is CAISPDSTVRQTQYF.

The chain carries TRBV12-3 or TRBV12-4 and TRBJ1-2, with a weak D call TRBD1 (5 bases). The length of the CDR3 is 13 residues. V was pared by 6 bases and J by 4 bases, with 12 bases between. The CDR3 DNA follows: TGTGCCAGCAGCAACCGCGGGGGCTATGGCTACACCTTC. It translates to CASSNRGGYGYTF.

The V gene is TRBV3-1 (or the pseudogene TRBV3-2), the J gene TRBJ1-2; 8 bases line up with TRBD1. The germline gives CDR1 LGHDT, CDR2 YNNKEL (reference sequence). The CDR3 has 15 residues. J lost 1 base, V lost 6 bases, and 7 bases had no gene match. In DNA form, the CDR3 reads TGTGCCAGCAGACCCGGGACAGGACGTAACTATGGCTACACCTTC. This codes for CASRPGTGRNYGYTF.

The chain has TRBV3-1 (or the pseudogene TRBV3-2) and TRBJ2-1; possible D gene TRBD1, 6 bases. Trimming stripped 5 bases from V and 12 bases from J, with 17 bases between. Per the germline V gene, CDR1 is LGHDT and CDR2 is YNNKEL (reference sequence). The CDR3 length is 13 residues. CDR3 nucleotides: TGTGCCAGCAGCTTACCAGGGACAACGGGGCAGTTCTTC. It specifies CASSLPGTTGQFF.

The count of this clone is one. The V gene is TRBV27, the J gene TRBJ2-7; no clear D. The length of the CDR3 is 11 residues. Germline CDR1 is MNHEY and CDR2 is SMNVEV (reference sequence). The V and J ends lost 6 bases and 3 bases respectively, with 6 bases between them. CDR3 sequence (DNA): TGTGCCAGCAGCCAAAACTACGAGCAGTACTTC. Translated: CASSQNYEQYF.

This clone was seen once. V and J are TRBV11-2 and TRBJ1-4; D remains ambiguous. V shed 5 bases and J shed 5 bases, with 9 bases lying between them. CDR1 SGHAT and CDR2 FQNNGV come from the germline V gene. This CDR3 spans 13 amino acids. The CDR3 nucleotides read TGTGCCAGCAGCGTCGGGATCAATGAAAAACTGTTTTTT. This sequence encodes CASSVGINEKLFF. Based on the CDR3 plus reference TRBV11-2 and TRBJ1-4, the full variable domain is EAGVAQSPRYKIIEKRQSVAFWCNPISGHATLYWYQQILGQGPKLLIQFQNNGVVDDSQLPKDRFSAERLKGVDSTLKIQPAKLEDSAVYLCASSVGINEKLFFGSGTQLSVL.

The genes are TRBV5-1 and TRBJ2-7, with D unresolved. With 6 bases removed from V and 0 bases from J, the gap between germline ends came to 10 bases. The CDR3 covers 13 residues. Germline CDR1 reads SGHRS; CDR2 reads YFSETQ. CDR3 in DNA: TGCGCCAGCACCGGAGTTAACTCCTACGAGCAGTACTTC. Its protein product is CASTGVNSYEQYF. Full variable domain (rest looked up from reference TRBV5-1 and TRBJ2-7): KAGVTQTPRYLIKTRGQQVTLSCSPISGHRSVSWYQQTPGQGLQFLFEYFSETQRNKGNFPGRFSGRQFSNSRSEMNVSTLELGDSALYLCASTGVNSYEQYFGPGTRLTVT.

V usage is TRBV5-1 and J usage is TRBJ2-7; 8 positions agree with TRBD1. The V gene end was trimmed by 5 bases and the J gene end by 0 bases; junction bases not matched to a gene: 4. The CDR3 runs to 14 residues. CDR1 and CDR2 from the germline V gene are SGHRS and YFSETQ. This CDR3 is CASRSGTGSYEQYF. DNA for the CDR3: TGCGCCAGCAGATCCGGGACAGGCTCCTACGAGCAGTACTTC.

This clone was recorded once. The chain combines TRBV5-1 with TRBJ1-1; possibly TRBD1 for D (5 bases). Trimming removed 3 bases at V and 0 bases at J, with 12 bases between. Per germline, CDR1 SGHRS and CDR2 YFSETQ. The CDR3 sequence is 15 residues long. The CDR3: CASSSQVTMNTEAFF. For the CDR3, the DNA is TGCGCCAGCAGCTCACAGGTAACTATGAACACTGAAGCTTTCTTT. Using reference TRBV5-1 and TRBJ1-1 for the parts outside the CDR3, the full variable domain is KAGVTQTPRYLIKTRGQQVTLSCSPISGHRSVSWYQQTPGQGLQFLFEYFSETQRNKGNFPGRFSGRQFSNSRSEMNVSTLELGDSALYLCASSSQVTMNTEAFFGQGTRLTVV.

The CDR3 region is CASSLRQGNEKLFF. CDR3 in DNA: TGCGCCAGCAGCTTACGGCAGGGGAATGAAAAACTGTTTTTT. The rearrangement uses TRBV5-1 and TRBJ1-4; a weak D match, TRBD1 (6 bases). CDR1 SGHRS and CDR2 YFSETQ come from the germline V gene. This CDR3 is 14 amino acids long. Trimming stripped 2 bases from V and 5 bases from J, with 10 bases between.

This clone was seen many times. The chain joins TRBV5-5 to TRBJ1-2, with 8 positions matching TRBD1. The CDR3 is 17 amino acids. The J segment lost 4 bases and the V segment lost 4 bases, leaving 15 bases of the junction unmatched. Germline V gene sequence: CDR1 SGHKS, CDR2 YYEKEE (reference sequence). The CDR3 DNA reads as TGTGCCAGCAGCATAAACCGGGACAGGCGCTTCCTCTATGGCTACACCTTC. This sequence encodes CASSINRDRRFLYGYTF.

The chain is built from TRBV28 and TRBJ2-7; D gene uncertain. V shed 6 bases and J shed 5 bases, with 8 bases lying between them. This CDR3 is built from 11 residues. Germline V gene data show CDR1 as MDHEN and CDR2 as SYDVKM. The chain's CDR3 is CASSLYDEQYF. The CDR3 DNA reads TGTGCCAGCAGCCTCTATGACGAGCAGTACTTC.

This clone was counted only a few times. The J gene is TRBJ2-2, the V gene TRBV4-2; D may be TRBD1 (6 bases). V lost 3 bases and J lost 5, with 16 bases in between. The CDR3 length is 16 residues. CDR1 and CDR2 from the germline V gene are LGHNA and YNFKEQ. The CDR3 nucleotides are TGTGCCAGCAGCCAGGGTCAAGGGGGATATACCGGGGAGCTGTTTTTT. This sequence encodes CASSQGQGGYTGELFF.

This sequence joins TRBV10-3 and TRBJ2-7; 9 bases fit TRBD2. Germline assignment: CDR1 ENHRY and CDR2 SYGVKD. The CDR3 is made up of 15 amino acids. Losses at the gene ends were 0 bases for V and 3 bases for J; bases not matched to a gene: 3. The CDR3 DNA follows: TGTGCCATCAGTGAGTCTAGCGGGAGCCTCTACGAGCAGTACTTC. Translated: CAISESSGSLYEQYF.

The CDR3: CASSLQGQSNGYTF. The CDR3 DNA sequence: TGCGCCAGCAGCCTACAAGGACAGTCGAACGGCTACACCTTC. The chain is built from TRBV5-1 and TRBJ1-2; D is possibly TRBD1 (6 bases). Germline V gene sequence: CDR1 SGHRS, CDR2 YFSETQ. Trimming shortened V by 4 bases and J by 8 bases, and 18 bases separated the two germline ends. The CDR3 runs 14 residues.

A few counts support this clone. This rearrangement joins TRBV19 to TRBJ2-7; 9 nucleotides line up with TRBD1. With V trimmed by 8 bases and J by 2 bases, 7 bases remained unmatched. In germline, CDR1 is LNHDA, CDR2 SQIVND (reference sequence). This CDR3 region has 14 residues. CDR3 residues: CASAWGTGTYEQYF. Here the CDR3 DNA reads TGTGCCAGTGCCTGGGGGACAGGGACCTACGAGCAGTACTTC. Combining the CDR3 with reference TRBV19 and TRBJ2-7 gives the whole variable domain DGGITQSPKYLFRKEGQNVTLSCEQNLNHDAMYWYRQDPGQGLRLIYYSQIVNDFQKGDIAEGYSVSREKKESFPLTVTSAQKNPTAFYLCASAWGTGTYEQYFGPGTRLTVT.